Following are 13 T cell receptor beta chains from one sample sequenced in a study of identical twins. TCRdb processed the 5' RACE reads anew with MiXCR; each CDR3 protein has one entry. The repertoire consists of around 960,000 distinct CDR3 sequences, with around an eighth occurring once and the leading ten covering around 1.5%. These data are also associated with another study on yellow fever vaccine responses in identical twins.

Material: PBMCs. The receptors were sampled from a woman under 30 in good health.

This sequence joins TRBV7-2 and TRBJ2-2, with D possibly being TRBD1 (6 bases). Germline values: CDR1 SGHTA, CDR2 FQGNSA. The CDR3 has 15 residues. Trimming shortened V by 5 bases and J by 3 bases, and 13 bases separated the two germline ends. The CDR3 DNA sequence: TGTGCCAGCAGCCCGGACAGCGCGGACACCGGGGAGCTGTTTTTT. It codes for CASSPDSADTGELFF. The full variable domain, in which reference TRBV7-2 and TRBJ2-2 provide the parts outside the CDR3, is GAGVSQSPSNKVTEKGKDVELRCDPISGHTALYWYRQSLGQGLEFLIYFQGNSAPDKSGLPSDRFSAERTGGSVSTLTIQRTQQEDSAVYLCASSPDSADTGELFFGEGSRLTVL.

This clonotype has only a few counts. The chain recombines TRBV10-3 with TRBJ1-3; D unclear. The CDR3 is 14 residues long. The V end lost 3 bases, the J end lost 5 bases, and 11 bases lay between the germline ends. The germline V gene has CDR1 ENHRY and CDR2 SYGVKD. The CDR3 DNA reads TGTGCCATCAGTGAATTCCCAACTAGAAACACCATATATTTT. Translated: CAISEFPTRNTIYF.

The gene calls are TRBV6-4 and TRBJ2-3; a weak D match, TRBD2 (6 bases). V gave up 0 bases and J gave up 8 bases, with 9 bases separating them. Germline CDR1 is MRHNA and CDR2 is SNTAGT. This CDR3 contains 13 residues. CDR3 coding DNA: TGTGCCAGCAGTGACTCGACTAGTGGTACGCAGTATTTT. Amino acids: CASSDSTSGTQYF.

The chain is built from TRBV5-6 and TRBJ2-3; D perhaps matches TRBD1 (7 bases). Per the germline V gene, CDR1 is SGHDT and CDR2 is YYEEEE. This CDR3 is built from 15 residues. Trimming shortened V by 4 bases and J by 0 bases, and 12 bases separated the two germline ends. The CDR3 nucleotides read TGTGCCAGCAGCCGGGGGACAGCTAGCACAGATACGCAGTATTTT. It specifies CASSRGTASTDTQYF.

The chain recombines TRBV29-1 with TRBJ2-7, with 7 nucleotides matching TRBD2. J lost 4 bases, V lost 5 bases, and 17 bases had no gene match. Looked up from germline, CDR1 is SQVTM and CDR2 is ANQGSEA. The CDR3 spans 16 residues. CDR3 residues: CSVWGGRGLEGYEQYF. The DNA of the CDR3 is TGCAGCGTTTGGGGGGGAAGGGGACTCGAGGGATACGAGCAGTACTTC.

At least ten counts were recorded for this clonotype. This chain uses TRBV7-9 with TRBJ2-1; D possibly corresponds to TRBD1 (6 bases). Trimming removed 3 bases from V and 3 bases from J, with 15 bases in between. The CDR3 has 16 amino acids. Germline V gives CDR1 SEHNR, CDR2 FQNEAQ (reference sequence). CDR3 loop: CASSFSDRGNYNEQFF. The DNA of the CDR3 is TGTGCCAGCAGCTTTTCCGATAGGGGGAACTACAATGAGCAGTTCTTC.

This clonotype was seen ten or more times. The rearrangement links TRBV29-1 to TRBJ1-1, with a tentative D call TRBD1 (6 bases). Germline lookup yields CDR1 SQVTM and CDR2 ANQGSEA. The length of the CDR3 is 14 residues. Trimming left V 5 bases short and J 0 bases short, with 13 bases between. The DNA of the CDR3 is TGCAGCGTTCGACAGGCCGACATGAACACTGAAGCTTTCTTT. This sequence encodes CSVRQADMNTEAFF.

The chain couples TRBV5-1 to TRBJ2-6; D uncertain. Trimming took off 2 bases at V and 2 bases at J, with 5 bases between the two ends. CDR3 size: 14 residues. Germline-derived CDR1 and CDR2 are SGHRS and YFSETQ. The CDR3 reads CASSFGAGANVLTF. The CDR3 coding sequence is TGCGCCAGCAGCTTTGGGGCTGGGGCCAACGTCCTGACTTTC.

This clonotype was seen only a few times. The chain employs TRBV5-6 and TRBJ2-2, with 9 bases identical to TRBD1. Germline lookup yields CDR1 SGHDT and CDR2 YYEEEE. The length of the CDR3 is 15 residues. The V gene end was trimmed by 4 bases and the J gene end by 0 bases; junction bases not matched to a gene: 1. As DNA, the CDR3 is TGTGCCAGCAGCACAGGGGGCCCGAACACCGGGGAGCTGTTTTTT. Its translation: CASSTGGPNTGELFF.

The CDR3 coding sequence is TGTGCCAGCAGTGAAGAGGTTTCGTCAGGGAAGTACGAGCAGTACGTC. It codes for CASSEEVSSGKYEQYV. The chain is built from TRBV2 and TRBJ2-7; D is possibly TRBD1 (5 bases). The CDR3 is 16 amino acids. The germline V gene has CDR1 SNHLY and CDR2 FYNNEI. V was cut by 1 base and J by 4 bases, with 17 bases left in between.

DNA of the CDR3: TGTGCCAGCAGCCAATTGAGAACTGGGGGGCCGAATGAAAAACTGTTTTTT. Residues: CASSQLRTGGPNEKLFF. This chain joins TRBV16 and TRBJ1-4; D might be TRBD1 (6 bases). This CDR3 is built from 17 residues. Germline lookup yields CDR1 KGHSY and CDR2 FQNENV. V dropped 1 base and J dropped 5 bases, with 17 bases sitting between them.

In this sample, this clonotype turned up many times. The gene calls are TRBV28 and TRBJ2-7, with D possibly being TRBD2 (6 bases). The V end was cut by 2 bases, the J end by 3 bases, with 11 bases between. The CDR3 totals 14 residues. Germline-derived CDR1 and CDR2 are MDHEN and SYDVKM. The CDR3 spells CASSLAGLLYEQYV. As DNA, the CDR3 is TGTGCCAGCAGTTTAGCGGGGTTGCTCTACGAGCAGTACGTC.

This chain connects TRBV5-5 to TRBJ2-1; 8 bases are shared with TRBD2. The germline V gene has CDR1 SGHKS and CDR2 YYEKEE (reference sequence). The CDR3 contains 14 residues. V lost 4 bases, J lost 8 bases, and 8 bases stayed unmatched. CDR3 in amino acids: CASSPIAGWYEQFF. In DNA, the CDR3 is TGTGCCAGCAGCCCGATAGCGGGGTGGTATGAGCAGTTCTTC.